This T cell receptor beta chain was sequenced during a study of blood T cell repertoires in COVID-19. Across the whole study: Researchers got acute and convalescent COVID-19 samples from the United States, Italy and Spain. The cDNA or gDNA used as material had been derived from T cells, B-cell-depleted T cells, or PBMCs.

Per the original methods: Researchers report that nucleated cell counts were estimated from reference gene primer amplification. Profiled with immunoSEQ multiplex PCR; TCRdb holds only in-frame clones, not every one. The V and J calls and the clone size are those of that table, but D and trimming were determined from the DNA. The sample has about 200,000 clones, roughly 90% seen once. This CDR3 is 12 amino acids long. The junction had 6 bases not matched to a gene; V was cut back by 10 bases and J by 5 bases. Germline V gene lookup returns CDR1 ENHRY and CDR2 SYGVKD. The chain links TRBV10-3 to TRBJ1-1, with 8 nucleotides matching TRBD1. Sequences were obtained from peripheral blood. The sequence was collected from a man aged 18 to 35 with active or convalescent COVID-19. CDR3 nucleotides: TGTGCCAGCGGACAGGGTCTAACTGAAGCTTTCTTT. Its translation: CASGQGLTEAFF.